This T cell receptor (beta chain) originates from a study of T cells expressing NK-cell markers (dated by TCRdb to about 2020). Background for the entire study: TCR beta-chain repertoires were profiled in sorted CD3+CD56+NKG2C+, CD3+CD56+NKG2C- and CD3+CD56-NKG2C+ T-cell subsets from several donors. The eight sequenced donors were randomly selected healthy volunteers, three men and five women. Illumina HiSeq 2000/2500, MiSeq or NextSeq was used to sequence libraries as 2 x 150 bp reads. Of the eight sequenced donors, seven were found to be HCMV-seropositive and one was found to be HCMV-seronegative. Results and caveats for the whole study, not just this receptor: In a handful of donors, the dominant CD3+CD56+NKG2C+ clonotypes were found to rank among the top 10 CD8+ clonotypes and to make up 1.0-7.0% of CD8+ T cells. Whether the expanded NKG2C-expressing T cell clones were specific for HCMV antigens was left unclear. Those dominant clonotypes were again the most abundant among CD3+CD56-NKG2C+ cells in several donors, at roughly 28.3-60.1%.

Concerning this clonotype itself: What antigen it recognizes has not been identified.

HCMV serostatus was determined by detecting HCMV-specific IgG in serum with a commercial ELISA kit. Peripheral blood mononuclear cells were isolated from blood by Ficoll density gradient centrifugation. CDR1 and CDR2, per the germline V gene, are SGHAT and FQNNGV. Counted from cysteine to phenylalanine, this CDR3 has 14 amino acids. No DNA is recorded. Sequencing took place on an Illumina HiSeq 2000. TCR beta cDNA libraries were made by 5'RACE template switching that added a universal primer site and unique molecular identifiers. cDNA synthesis was primed from the TCR beta constant segment, followed by two successive PCR amplification steps. As for the original processing: MIGEC was used to demultiplex reads and group reads by UMI, and MiTCR was used to assemble and quantify clonotypes. To exclude erroneous sequences, only TCR cDNA sequences supported by at least two reads were retained. The tcR package was used for downstream repertoire analysis, with clonotypes matched between fractions based on CDR3 nucleotide sequence plus V segment. VDJmatch was used to annotate antigen specificity against VDJdb, with one amino acid substitution in CDR3 allowed. TCRdb reanalyzed the reads, keeping one entry per CDR3 protein sequence and omitting DNA. None of the V and J calls come from the authors' own analysis; TCRdb made them. The sample's records list about 260,000 distinct CDR3 sequences. The ten largest clones add up to 4% to 4.5% of the sample.

The sequenced sample was blood T cells: a sorted CD56 or NKG2C T cell subset, CD4+ or CD8+ T cells, or bulk PBMC T cells (not recorded which). The sequence derives from a woman between 18 and 69 years old in good health. The V gene is TRBV11-2 and the J gene is TRBJ2-3; TCRdb's D call of TRBD2 is untestable without DNA. The CDR3 loop reads CASSRAGGTDTQYF.